The clone carrying this TCR beta chain was observed once. The target antigen is unknown. The data were taken from a study of shared clonotypes between healthy human individuals. Study summary: Per-donor plates numbered three CD4 naive, three CD4 memory, two CD8 naive and one CD8 memory. Study-wide points: In contrast to clonotypes shared by all four donors, non-shared clonotypes had lower generation probabilities.

Per sorted-subset replicate PCR, input was approximately 0.2 ug DNA, representing tens of thousands of T cell genomes. The data were produced by immunoSEQ multiplex PCR, yet TCRdb's version contains in-frame clones alone and is incomplete. The table lists some 1,600,000 clones, 95% to 99% of them singletons. Material: naive CD4+ T cells sorted from blood. The subset: CD45RA+ positively selected. The TCR sequence derives from a man under 40 in good health.

The CDR3 protein is CASRPSAGTDTQYF. The CDR3 region has the DNA TGTGCCAGCAGACCTTCGGCGGGCACAGATACGCAGTATTTT. The rearrangement links TRBV6-1 to TRBJ2-3, with unresolved D. Germline assignment: CDR1 MNHNS and CDR2 SASEGT. The CDR3 has 14 amino acids. V was clipped by 6 bases and J by 1 base, with 11 bases between them.